Included here is one TCR beta chain sequence, with context. The table came from immunoSEQ multiplex PCR; TCRdb's copy has only in-frame clones and leaves some out. Of 85,000 to 100,000 clones listed, roughly nine tenths are singletons. CDR1 and CDR2 from the germline V gene are SGHRS and YFSETQ. This CDR3 comprises 14 residues. Trimming stripped 8 bases from V and 6 bases from J, with 20 bases between. The sample originates from a study of T cell changes during pregnancy in multiple sclerosis. The rearrangement links TRBV5-1 to TRBJ1-2; D is possibly TRBD1 (5 bases). This TCR derives from a female donor with multiple sclerosis, enrolled in a pregnancy study. The input for sequencing was peripheral blood, taken in the first trimester of pregnancy. The CDR3 here is CARNPKQVEDGYTF. For the CDR3, the DNA is TGCGCCAGGAATCCGAAACAGGTAGAGGATGGCTACACCTTC.